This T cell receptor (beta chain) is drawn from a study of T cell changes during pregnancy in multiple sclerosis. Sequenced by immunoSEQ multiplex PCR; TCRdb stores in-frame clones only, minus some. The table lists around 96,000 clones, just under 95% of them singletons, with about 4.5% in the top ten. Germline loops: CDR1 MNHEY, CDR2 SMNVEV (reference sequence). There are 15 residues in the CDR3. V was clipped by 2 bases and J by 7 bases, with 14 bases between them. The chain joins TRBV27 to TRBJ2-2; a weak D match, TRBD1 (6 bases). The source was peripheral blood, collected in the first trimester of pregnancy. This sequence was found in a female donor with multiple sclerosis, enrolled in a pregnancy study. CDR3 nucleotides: TGTGCCAGCAGTTTAGTCCCCTCGGACAGCGGGGAGCTGTTTTTT. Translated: CASSLVPSDSGELFF.